These 15 T cell receptor beta chains came from one sample sequenced in a study of regulatory T cells in long-lasting Graves disease. Time point indicated: newly diagnosed GD, antithyroid drugs for less than 3 months. From PBMCs, RNA was extracted and then used to make the TCR library. In building TCR beta libraries, iRepertoire HTBI primers were used together with Arm-PCR of CDR3 regions. Each CDR3 protein gets one entry after TCRdb re-called the multiplex PCR reads with MiXCR. The sample lists 550,000 or so distinct CDR3 sequences, around 13% occurring once. These data are also associated with another study on T cells in Graves' hyperthyroidism and ophthalmopathy.

The specimen was peripheral blood mononuclear cells (PBMCs), collected at new diagnosis, from a patient treated with antithyroid drugs. Source of these receptors: a woman in her 30s with Graves disease.

This clonotype was detected many times. This sequence joins TRBV5-5 and TRBJ1-4, with no clear D. Germline V gene data show CDR1 as SGHKS and CDR2 as YYEKEE (reference sequence). This CDR3 region has 13 residues. The germline V and J ends were trimmed by 4 bases and 1 base, with 5 bases remaining between them. The DNA of the CDR3 is TGTGCCAGCAGCCGGGAAACTAATGAAAAACTGTTTTTT. It yields the protein CASSRETNEKLFF.

This clonotype was seen ten or more times. The V and J genes are TRBV7-6 and TRBJ2-1; 7 bases line up with TRBD2. The V gene's germline CDR1 is SGHVS and CDR2 FNYEAQ. CDR3 size: 16 residues. With V trimmed by 8 bases and J by 3 bases, 13 bases remained unmatched. The CDR3 protein is CASGRGGGSGYNEQFF. CDR3 DNA sequence: TGTGCCAGCGGCAGAGGCGGCGGGAGCGGCTACAATGAGCAGTTCTTC.

This clonotype was seen at least ten times. This rearrangement joins TRBV12-3 or TRBV12-4 to TRBJ2-3; D unresolved. Trimming shortened V by 6 bases and J by 3 bases, and 13 bases separated the two germline ends. The CDR3 length is 14 residues. The CDR3 sequence: CASSPQSATDTQYF. The CDR3 nucleotides read TGTGCCAGCAGCCCCCAGTCGGCGACAGATACGCAGTATTTT.

This clonotype was observed many times. The J gene is TRBJ2-1, the V gene TRBV19, with 7 positions matching TRBD1. CDR3 length equals 17 residues. The germline V gene has CDR1 LNHDA and CDR2 SQIVND (reference sequence). The trim removed 4 bases at V and 0 bases at J, leaving 9 bases unmatched. CDR3 protein: CASSTPGQANSYNEQFF. In nucleotides, the CDR3 is TGTGCCAGTAGTACTCCCGGACAGGCAAACTCCTACAATGAGCAGTTCTTC.

This clonotype was seen many times. The chain joins TRBV4-1 to TRBJ1-4, with D possibly matching TRBD1 (5 bases). CDR3 length equals 17 residues. V lost 3 bases to trimming and J lost 4 bases, with 18 bases between them. Germline loops: CDR1 MGHRA, CDR2 YSYEKL. The CDR3 DNA sequence: TGCGCCAGCAGCCAGCGCTCCCCCGGGACTGTTAATGAAAAACTGTTTTTT. Residues: CASSQRSPGTVNEKLFF.

This clonotype was seen at least ten times. V gene TRBV4-1 combines with J gene TRBJ2-7, with D hard to call. The CDR3 runs 13 residues. Germline V gene lookup returns CDR1 MGHRA and CDR2 YSYEKL. Trimming cost V 1 base and J 0 bases, with 4 bases left between them. The CDR3 DNA sequence: TGCGCCAGCAGCCAAGGCACCTCCTACGAGCAGTACTTC. This sequence encodes CASSQGTSYEQYF.

This clonotype was recorded at least ten times. The rearrangement links TRBV2 to TRBJ1-5, with 9 bases lining up with TRBD1. This CDR3 spans 16 amino acids. The germline V gene has CDR1 SNHLY and CDR2 FYNNEI. V dropped 10 bases and J dropped 1; count of bases not matched to a gene: 11. Here the CDR3 reads CATQLGQGISNQPQHF. CDR3 nucleotides: TGTGCCACCCAGCTAGGACAGGGGATCAGCAATCAGCCCCAGCATTTT. The whole variable domain, filled in from reference TRBV2 and TRBJ1-5, reads EPEVTQTPSHQVTQMGQEVILRCVPISNHLYFYWYRQILGQKVEFLVSFYNNEISEKSEIFDDQFSVERPDGSNFTLKIRSTKLEDSAMYFCATQLGQGISNQPQHFGDGTRLSIL.

This clonotype was recorded many times. This chain connects TRBV12-3 or TRBV12-4 to TRBJ2-1; 10 positions match TRBD1. CDR3 length: 16 amino acids. V lost 6 bases and J lost 10; bases outside the gene matches: 15. CDR3 bases: TGTGCCAGCAGCAAAACCGGGACAGGGGTTGGTCGGGAGCAGTTCTTC. Residues: CASSKTGTGVGREQFF.

The table lists this clonotype with many counts. The chain is built from TRBV12-3 or TRBV12-4 and TRBJ2-7, with 8 bases identical to TRBD2. V shed 6 bases, J shed 0 bases, and the junction held 7 bases outside the gene matches. The CDR3 has 15 residues. DNA for the CDR3: TGTGCCAGCAGCGATAGCGGGGCTAGCTCCTACGAGCAGTACTTC. As protein: CASSDSGASSYEQYF.

V usage is TRBV5-5 and J usage is TRBJ2-7; TRBD2 is a possible D gene (5 bases). Germline V gene sequence: CDR1 SGHKS, CDR2 YYEKEE (reference sequence). The CDR3 is 15 residues long. The ends were cut back, 1 base at V and 0 bases at J, with 11 bases in the middle. CDR3 sequence: CASSLTWEYSYEQYF. CDR3 coding DNA: TGTGCCAGCAGCTTGACGTGGGAGTACTCCTACGAGCAGTACTTC. The variable domain in full, with the rest retrieved from reference TRBV5-5 and TRBJ2-7, is DAGVTQSPTHLIKTRGQQVTLRCSPISGHKSVSWYQQVLGQGPQFIFQYYEKEERGRGNFPDRFSARQFPNYSSELNVNALLLGDSALYLCASSLTWEYSYEQYFGPGTRLTVT.

In its sample, this clonotype was seen many times. The chain employs TRBV6-5 and TRBJ2-1, with 7 bases identical to TRBD2. CDR1 and CDR2 (germline): MNHEY, SVGAGI. The V gene end was trimmed by 2 bases and the J gene end by 4 bases; junction bases not matched to a gene: 5. The CDR3 consists of 15 residues. This chain's CDR3 is CASSYGRAAYNEQFF. DNA of the CDR3: TGTGCCAGCAGTTACGGGAGGGCCGCATACAATGAGCAGTTCTTC.

Only a few counts were recorded for this clonotype. Since the CDR3 does not end with the conserved phenylalanine or tryptophan, this likely comes from a read error. The rearrangement joins TRBV20-1 to TRBJ2-7, with 11 positions matching TRBD2. The V segment lost 6 bases and the J segment 6 bases; nucleotides outside the gene matches: 10. The CDR3 sequence is 14 residues long. Looked up from germline, CDR1 is DFQATT and CDR2 is SNEGSKA (reference sequence). DNA for the CDR3: TGCAGTGCCATTATAGCGGGAGGGTTTAGCGAGCAGTACTCC. Translated: CSAIIAGGFSEQYS.

This clonotype was seen many times. The chain is built from TRBV27 and TRBJ1-2; D is possibly TRBD1 (5 bases). The CDR3 is 14 residues long. V lost 6 bases, J lost 5 bases, and 16 bases lay in between. Germline values: CDR1 MNHEY, CDR2 SMNVEV (reference sequence). The chain's CDR3 is CASRLTGTAYGYTF. The CDR3 DNA sequence: TGTGCCAGCAGATTAACCGGGACTGCGTATGGCTACACCTTC.

This clonotype has just a few counts. The chain uses TRBV6-1 and TRBJ1-2; D unresolved. CDR3 length: 15 amino acids. Germline V gene lookup returns CDR1 MNHNS and CDR2 SASEGT. Trimming shortened V by 8 bases and J by 0 bases, and 16 bases separated the two germline ends. DNA of the CDR3: TGTGCCAGCTCGGTGGTTTTCTCTTCTAACTATGGCTACACCTTC. It is translated as CASSVVFSSNYGYTF.

This clonotype was found a few times. The gene calls are TRBV19 and TRBJ2-2, with D hard to call. V lost 7 bases and J 8 bases, leaving 17 bases between the germline ends. This CDR3 has 14 residues. Germline V gene data show CDR1 as LNHDA and CDR2 as SQIVND (reference sequence). CDR3 nucleotide sequence: TGTGCCAGTATAGCAACTCACTCTCGGGGGGAGCTGTTTTTT. Its protein product is CASIATHSRGELFF.